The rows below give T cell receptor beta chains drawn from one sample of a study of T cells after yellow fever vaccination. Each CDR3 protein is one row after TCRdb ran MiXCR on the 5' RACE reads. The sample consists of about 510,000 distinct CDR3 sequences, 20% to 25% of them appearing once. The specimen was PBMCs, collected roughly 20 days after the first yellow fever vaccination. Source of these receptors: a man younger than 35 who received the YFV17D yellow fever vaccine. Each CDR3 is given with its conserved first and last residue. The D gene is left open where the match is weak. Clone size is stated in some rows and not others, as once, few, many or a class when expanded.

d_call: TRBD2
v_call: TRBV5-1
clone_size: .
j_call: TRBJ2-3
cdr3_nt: TGCGCCAGCAGCTCCCTAGCGGGGGGTAAAGATACGCAGTATTTT
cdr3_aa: CASSSLAGGKDTQYF

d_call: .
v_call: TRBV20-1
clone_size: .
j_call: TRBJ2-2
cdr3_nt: TGCAGTGCCACAGCTAGGTGGGACGGGGAGCTGTTTTTT
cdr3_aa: CSATARWDGELFF

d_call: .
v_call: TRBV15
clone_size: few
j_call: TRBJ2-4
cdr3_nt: TGTGCCACCAGCAGAGGAACTTCGGGTGAGATAGCCAAAAACATTCAGTACTTC
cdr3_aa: CATSRGTSGEIAKNIQYF

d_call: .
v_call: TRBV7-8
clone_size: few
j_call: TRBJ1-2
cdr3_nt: TGTGCCAGCAGCTTAAACAGGGTTGTCGGCTACACCTTC
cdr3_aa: CASSLNRVVGYTF

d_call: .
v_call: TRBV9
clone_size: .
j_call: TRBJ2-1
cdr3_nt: TGTGCCAGCAGCGTAGAGGGCTGGCTAGTGGGGGACAATGAGCAGTTCTTC
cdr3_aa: CASSVEGWLVGDNEQFF

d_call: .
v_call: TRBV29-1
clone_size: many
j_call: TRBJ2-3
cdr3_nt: TGCAGCGTTGCGCCCAGGGGAGGCACAGATACGCAGTATTTT
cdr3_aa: CSVAPRGGTDTQYF

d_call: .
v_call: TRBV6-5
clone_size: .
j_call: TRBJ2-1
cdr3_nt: TGTGCCAGCAGTTTCCAGGGATTCAATGAGCAGTTCTTC
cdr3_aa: CASSFQGFNEQFF

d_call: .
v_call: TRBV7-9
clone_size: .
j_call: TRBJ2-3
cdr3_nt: TGTGCCAGCAGGGGGGCTCTCTTTAGCACAGATACGCAGTATTTT
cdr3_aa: CASRGALFSTDTQYF

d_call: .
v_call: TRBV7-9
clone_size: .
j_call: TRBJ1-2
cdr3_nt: TGTGCCAGCAGCTTAGACCTCCGGAGGGACTATGGCTACACCTTC
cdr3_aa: CASSLDLRRDYGYTF

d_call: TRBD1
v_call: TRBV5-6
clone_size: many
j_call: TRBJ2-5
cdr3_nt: TGTGCCAGCAGCTTCCGACAGGGGGCTTCGGAGACCCAGTACTTC
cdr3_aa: CASSFRQGASETQYF

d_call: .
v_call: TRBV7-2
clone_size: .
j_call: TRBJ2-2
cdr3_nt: TGTGCCAGCAGCCCTCGACTAGTTCCCGGGGAGCTGTTTTTT
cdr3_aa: CASSPRLVPGELFF

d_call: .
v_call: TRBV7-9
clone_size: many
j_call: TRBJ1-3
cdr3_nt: TGTGCCAGCAGCTTAAGGGTTGGAAACACCATATATTTT
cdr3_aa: CASSLRVGNTIYF

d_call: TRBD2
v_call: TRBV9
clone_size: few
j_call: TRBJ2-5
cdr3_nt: TGTGCCAGCAGCGGCCGGCTAGCGGGGTTCGGAGAGACCCAGTACTTC
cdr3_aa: CASSGRLAGFGETQYF

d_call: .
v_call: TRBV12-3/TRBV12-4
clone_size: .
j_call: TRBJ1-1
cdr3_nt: TGTGCCAGCAACCTTTTTGGGGGGGCGAAGGAAGCTTTCTTT
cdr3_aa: CASNLFGGAKEAFF

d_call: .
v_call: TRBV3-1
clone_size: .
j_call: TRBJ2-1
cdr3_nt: TGTGCCAGCAGCCAAGAACAGGGGGCGGGGGGTGAGCAGTTCTTC
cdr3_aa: CASSQEQGAGGEQFF

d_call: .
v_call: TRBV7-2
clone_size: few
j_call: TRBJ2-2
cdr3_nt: TGTGCCAGCAGCCCCCAGGTCGGGTCGAACACCGGGGAGCTGTTTTTT
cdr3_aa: CASSPQVGSNTGELFF

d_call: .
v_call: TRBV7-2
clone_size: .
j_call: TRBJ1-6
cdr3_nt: TGTGCCAGCAGCTCCGTCGTGGGTATTAATTCACCCCTCCACTTT
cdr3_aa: CASSSVVGINSPLHF

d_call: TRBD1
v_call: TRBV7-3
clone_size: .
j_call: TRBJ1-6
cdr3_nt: TGTGCCAGCAGTACAGGGACAGGGAGTTCACCCCTCCACTTT
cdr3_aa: CASSTGTGSSPLHF

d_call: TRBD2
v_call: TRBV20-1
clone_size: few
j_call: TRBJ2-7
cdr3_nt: TGCAGTGCTAGCTCTTTCGCCGGACTAGCGGGAGCCTACGAGCAGTACTTC
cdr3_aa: CSASSFAGLAGAYEQYF

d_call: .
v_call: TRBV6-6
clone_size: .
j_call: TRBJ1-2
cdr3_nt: TGTGCCAGCAGTTACTCCGGCGAGGATGGCTACACCTTC
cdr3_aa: CASSYSGEDGYTF

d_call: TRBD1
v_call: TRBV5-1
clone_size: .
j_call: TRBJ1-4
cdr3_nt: TGCGCCAGCAGCTTGGCCGGAGGGGGCGCAAATGAAAAACTGTTTTTT
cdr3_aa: CASSLAGGGANEKLFF

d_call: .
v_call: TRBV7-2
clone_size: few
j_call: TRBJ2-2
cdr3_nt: TGTGCCAGCAGCCCCCGGGACCAAAACACCGGGGAGCTGTTTTTT
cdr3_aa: CASSPRDQNTGELFF

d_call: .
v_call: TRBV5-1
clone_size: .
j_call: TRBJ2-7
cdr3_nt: TGCGCCAGCAGCTTGGACCGAGGACACCCCGGTTCCTACGAGCAGTACTTC
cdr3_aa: CASSLDRGHPGSYEQYF

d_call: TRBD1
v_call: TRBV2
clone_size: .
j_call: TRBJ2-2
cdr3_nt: TGTGCCAGCAGTGAGGACAGGGGGCGTGGGGAGCTGTTTTTT
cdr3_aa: CASSEDRGRGELFF

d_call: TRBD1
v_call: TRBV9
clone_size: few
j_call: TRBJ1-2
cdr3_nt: TGTGCCAGCAGCCTTCCACCGCGGGCAGGGGGCAAGGATGGCTACACCTTC
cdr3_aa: CASSLPPRAGGKDGYTF

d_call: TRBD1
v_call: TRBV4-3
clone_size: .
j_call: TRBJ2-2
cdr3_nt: TGCGCCAGCAGCCAGGGGTCACTTACAGGGGTCGCCGGGGAGCTGTTTTTT
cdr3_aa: CASSQGSLTGVAGELFF

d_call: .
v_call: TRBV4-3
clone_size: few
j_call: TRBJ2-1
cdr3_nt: TGCGCCAGCAGCCAAGACTCGTTGGGGGGCTCCTACAATGAGCAGTTCTTC
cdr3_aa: CASSQDSLGGSYNEQFF

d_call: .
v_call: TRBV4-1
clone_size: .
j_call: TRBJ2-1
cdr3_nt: TGCGCCAGCAGCCAAGTAACGGGGCTTCGGAATGAGCAGTTCTTC
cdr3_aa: CASSQVTGLRNEQFF

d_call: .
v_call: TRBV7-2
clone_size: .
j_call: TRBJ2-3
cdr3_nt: TGTGCCAGCAGCTTAGGCTTCATATTGCGGGGTTTGGGAGATACGCAGTATTTT
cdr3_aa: CASSLGFILRGLGDTQYF

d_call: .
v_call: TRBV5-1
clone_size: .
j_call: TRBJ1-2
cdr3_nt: TGCGCCAGCAGCGACTCGCCCCAGGGAGGGACTGGTGGCTACACCTTC
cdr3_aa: CASSDSPQGGTGGYTF

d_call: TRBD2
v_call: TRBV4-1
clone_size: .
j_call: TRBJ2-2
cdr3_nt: TGCGCCAGCAGCCGCCAGCGGGGGGGCGCAAACACCGGGGAGCTGTTTTTT
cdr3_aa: CASSRQRGGANTGELFF

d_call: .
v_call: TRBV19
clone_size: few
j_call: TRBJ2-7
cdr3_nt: TGTGCCAGTAGCCACAGGTGGTCCTACGAGCAGTACTTC
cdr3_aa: CASSHRWSYEQYF

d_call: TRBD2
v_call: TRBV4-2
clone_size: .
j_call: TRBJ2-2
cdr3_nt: TGTGCCAGCAGCCAATCGGCTCTAGCGGGGGGACCCGACACCGGGGAGCTGTTTTTT
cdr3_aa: CASSQSALAGGPDTGELFF

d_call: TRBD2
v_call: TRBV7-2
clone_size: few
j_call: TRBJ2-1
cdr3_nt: TGTGCCAGCAGCTACCGGGGGGGCCATGAGCAGTTCTTC
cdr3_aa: CASSYRGGHEQFF

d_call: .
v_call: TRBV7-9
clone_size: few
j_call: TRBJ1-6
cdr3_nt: TGTGCCAGCAGCTGGGGACTTAATTCACCCCTCCACTTT
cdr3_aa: CASSWGLNSPLHF

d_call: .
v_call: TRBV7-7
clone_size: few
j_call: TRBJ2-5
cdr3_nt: TGTGCCAGCAGCTTACTACCCCAAGAGACCCAGTACTTC
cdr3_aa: CASSLLPQETQYF

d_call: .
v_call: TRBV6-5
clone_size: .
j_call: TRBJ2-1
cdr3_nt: TGTGCCAGCAGTTACTCGGGCTATGGGTCCTACAATGAGCAGTTCTTC
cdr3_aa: CASSYSGYGSYNEQFF

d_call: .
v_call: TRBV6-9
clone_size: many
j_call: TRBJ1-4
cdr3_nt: TGTGCCAGAGCCTTAGTATCAGGGGTCCCTGGACTGTTTTTT
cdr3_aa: CARALVSGVPGLFF

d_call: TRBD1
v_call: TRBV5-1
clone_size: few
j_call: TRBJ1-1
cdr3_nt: TGCGCCAGCAGCTTATCGGACAGGGGGCCCACTGAAGCTTTCTTT
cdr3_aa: CASSLSDRGPTEAFF

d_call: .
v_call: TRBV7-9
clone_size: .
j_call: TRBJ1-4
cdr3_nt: TGTGCCAGCAGCCCTACTGGGGCAAATGAAAAACTGTTTTTT
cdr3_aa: CASSPTGANEKLFF

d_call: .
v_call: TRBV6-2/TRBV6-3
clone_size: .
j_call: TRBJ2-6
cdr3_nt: TGTGCCAGCAGTCGCTTAGACTCTGGGGCCAACGTCCTGACTTTC
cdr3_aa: CASSRLDSGANVLTF

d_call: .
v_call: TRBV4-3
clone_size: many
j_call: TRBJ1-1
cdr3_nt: TGCGCCAGCAGCCAAGATCAGTGGGGCACTACTGAAGCTTTCTTT
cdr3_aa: CASSQDQWGTTEAFF

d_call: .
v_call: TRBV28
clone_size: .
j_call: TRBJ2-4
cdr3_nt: TGTGCCAGCACCCCTCGCTCCGCTTCCAAAAACATTCAGTACTTC
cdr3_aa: CASTPRSASKNIQYF

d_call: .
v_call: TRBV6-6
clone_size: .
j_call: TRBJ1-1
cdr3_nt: TGTGCCAGCAGGAACAAGAACACTGAAGCTTTCTTT
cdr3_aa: CASRNKNTEAFF

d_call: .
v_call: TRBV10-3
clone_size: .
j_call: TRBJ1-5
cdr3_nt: TGTGCCATCAGCCCCGGAGGGGGTCAGGATCAGCCCCAGCATTTT
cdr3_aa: CAISPGGGQDQPQHF

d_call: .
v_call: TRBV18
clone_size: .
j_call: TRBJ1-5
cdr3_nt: TGTGCCAGCTCACCAGGGTCCGGTCAGCCCCAGCATTTT
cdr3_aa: CASSPGSGQPQHF

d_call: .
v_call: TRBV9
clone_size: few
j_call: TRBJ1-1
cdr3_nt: TGTGCCAGCAGCGTGAGTAGTACGGGTGAAGCTTTCTTT
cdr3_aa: CASSVSSTGEAFF

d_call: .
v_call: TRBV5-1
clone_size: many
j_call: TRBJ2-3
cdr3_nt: TGCGCCAGCAGCTCCCCTGGGCCAGATACGCAGTATTTT
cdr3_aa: CASSSPGPDTQYF

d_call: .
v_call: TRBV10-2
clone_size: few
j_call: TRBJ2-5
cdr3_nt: TGCGCCAGCAGTGGAGGCGGGACCCAAGAGACCCAGTACTTC
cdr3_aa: CASSGGGTQETQYF

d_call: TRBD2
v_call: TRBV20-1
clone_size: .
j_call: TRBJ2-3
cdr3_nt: TGCAGTGCTAGAGCCGGGACTAGCGGGGGGACTGATACGCAGTATTTT
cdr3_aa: CSARAGTSGGTDTQYF

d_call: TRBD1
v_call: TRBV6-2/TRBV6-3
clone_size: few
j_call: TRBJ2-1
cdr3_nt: TGTGCCAGCAGAGCGGGACAGGGAAATTACAATGAGCAGTTCTTC
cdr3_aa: CASRAGQGNYNEQFF

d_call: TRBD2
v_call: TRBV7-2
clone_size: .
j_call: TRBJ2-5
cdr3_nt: TGTGCCAGCAGCTTAGGGAGGCTAGCGGGGGGTTCGGAGACCCAGTACTTC
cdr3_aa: CASSLGRLAGGSETQYF

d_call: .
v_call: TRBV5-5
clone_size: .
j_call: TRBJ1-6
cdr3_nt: TGTGCCAGCAGCTTTGACAGGAATTCACCCCTCCACTTT
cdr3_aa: CASSFDRNSPLHF

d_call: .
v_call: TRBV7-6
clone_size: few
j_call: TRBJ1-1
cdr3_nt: TGTGCCAGCAGCCAAATGGGGGGCGATTGGACTGAAGCTTTCTTT
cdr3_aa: CASSQMGGDWTEAFF